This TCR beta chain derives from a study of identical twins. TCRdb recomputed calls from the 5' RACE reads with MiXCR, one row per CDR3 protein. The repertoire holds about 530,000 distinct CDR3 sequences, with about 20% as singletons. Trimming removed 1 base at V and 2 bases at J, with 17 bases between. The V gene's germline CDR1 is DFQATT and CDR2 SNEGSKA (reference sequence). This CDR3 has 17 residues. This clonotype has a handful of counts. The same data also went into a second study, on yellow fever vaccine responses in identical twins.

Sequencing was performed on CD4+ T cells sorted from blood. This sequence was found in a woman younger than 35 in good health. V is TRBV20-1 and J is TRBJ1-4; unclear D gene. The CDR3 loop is CSARVLPGGQTNEKLFF. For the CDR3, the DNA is TGCAGTGCTAGAGTCCTTCCTGGTGGTCAGACTAATGAAAAACTGTTTTTT.